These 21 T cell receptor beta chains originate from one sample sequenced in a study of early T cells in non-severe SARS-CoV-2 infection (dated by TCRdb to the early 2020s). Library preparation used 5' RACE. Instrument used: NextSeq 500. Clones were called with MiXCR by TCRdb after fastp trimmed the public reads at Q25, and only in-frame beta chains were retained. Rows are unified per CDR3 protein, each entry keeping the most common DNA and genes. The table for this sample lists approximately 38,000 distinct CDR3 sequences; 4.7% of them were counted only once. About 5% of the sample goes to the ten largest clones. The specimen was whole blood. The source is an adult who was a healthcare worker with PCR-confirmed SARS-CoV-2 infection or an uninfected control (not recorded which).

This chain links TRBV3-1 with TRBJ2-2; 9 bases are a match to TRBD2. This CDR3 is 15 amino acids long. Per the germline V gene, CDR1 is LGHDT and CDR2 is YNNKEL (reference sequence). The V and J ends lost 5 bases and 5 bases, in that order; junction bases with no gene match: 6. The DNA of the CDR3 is TGTGCCAGCAGCTTCCGGACTAGCGTGACCGGGGAGCTGTTTTTT. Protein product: CASSFRTSVTGELFF.

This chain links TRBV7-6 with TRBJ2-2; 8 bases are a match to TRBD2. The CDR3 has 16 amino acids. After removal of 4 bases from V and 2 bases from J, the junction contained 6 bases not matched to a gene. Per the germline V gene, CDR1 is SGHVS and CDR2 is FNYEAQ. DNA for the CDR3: TGTGCCAGCAGCTCTCTTGCGGGAGGTAACACCGGGGAGCTGTTTTTT. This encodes CASSSLAGGNTGELFF.

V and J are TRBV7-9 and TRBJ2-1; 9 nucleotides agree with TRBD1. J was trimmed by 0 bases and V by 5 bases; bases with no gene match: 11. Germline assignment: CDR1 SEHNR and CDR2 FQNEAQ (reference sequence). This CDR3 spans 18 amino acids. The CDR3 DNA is TGTGCCAGCAGCCCGGACAGGGGCCGTAGAAGCTCCTACAATGAGCAGTTCTTC. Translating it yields CASSPDRGRRSSYNEQFF.

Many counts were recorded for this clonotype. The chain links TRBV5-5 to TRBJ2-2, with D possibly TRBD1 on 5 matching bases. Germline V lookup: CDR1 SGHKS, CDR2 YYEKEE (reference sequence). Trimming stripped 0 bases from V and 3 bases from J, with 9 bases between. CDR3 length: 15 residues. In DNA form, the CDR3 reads TGTGCCAGCAGCTTGGTTCAGGGATACACCGGGGAGCTGTTTTTT. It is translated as CASSLVQGYTGELFF.

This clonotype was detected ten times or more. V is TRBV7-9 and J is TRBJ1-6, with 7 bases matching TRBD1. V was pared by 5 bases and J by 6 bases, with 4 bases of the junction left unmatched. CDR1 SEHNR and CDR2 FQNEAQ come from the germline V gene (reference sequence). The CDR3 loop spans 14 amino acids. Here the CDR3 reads CASSLGQRNSPLHF. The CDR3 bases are TGTGCCAGCAGCCTGGGACAGCGTAATTCACCCCTCCACTTT.

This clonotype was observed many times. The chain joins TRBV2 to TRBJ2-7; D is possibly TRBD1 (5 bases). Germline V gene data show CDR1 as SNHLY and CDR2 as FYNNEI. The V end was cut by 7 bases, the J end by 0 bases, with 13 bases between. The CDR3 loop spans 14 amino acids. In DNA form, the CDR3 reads TGTGCCAGCAAAAGACAGAGCGACTCCTACGAGCAGTACTTC. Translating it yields CASKRQSDSYEQYF.

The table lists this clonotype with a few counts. In DNA, the CDR3 is TGTGCCAGCAGCGTAGAGATGCGTTTCGGGGGAACTTATGGCTACACCTTC. Its translation: CASSVEMRFGGTYGYTF. The chain combines TRBV9 with TRBJ1-2; D is perhaps TRBD1 (5 bases). V lost 0 bases to trimming and J lost 5 bases, with 20 bases between them. In germline, CDR1 is SGDLS, CDR2 YYNGEE. The CDR3 extends over 17 amino acids.

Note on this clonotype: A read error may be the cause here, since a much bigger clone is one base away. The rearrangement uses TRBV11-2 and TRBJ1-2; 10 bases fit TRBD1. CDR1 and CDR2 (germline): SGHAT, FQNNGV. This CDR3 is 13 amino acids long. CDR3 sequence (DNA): TGTGTCAGCAGCCTAGACAGGGGGCGAGGCTACACCTTC. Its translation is CVSSLDRGRGYTF.

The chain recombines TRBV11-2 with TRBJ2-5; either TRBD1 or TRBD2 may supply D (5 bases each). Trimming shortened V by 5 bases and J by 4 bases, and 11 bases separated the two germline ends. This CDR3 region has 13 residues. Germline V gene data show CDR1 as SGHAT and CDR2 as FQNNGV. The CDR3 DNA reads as TGTGCCAGCAGCCGGGACCCCCGAGAGACCCAGTACTTC. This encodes CASSRDPRETQYF.

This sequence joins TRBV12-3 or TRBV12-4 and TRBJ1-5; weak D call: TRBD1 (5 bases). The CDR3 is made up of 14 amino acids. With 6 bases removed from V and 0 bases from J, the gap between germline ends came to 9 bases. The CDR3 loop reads CASSPTDSNQPQHF. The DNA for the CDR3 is TGTGCCAGCAGCCCGACAGATAGCAATCAGCCCCAGCATTTT.

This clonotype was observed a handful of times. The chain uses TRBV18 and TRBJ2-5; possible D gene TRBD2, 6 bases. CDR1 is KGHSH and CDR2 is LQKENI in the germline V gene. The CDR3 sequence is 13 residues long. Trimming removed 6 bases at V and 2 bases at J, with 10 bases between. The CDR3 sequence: CASSPGLQETQYF. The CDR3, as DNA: TGTGCCAGCTCCCCGGGACTGCAAGAGACCCAGTACTTC.

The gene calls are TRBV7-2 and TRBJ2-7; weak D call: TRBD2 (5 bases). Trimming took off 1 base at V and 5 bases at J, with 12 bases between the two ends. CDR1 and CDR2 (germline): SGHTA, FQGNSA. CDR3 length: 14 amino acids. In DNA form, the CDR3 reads TGTGCCAGCAGCTTAGATCGTCAGAGGGACGAGCAGTACTTC. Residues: CASSLDRQRDEQYF.

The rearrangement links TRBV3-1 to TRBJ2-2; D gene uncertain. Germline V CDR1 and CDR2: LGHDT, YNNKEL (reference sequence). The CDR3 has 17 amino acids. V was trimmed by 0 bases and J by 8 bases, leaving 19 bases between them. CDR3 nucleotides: TGTGCCAGCAGCCAAGATCATGGGTCTCAGGTAGTAGGGGAGCTGTTTTTT. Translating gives CASSQDHGSQVVGELFF.

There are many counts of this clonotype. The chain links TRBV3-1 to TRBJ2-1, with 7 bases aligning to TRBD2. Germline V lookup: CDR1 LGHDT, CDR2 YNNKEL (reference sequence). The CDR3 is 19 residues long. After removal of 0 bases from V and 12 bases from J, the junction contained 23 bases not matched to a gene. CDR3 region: CASSQDTGTTFGPVPGQFF. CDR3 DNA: TGTGCCAGCAGCCAAGATACCGGGACTACTTTTGGTCCCGTCCCAGGGCAGTTCTTC.

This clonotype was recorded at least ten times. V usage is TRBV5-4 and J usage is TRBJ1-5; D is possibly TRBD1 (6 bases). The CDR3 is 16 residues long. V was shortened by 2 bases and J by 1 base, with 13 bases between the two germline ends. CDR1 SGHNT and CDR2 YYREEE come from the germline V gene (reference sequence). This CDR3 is CASSLDGQFSNQPQHF. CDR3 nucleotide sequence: TGTGCCAGCAGCTTAGACGGACAGTTCAGCAATCAGCCCCAGCATTTT.

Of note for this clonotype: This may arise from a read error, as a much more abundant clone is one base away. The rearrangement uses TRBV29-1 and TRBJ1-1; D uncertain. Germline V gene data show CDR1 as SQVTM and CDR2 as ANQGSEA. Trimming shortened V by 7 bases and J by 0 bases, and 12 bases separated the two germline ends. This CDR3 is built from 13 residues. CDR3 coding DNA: TGCAGCGAGCTCGGACGGCTGAACACTGAAGCTTTCTTT. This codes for CSELGRLNTEAFF.

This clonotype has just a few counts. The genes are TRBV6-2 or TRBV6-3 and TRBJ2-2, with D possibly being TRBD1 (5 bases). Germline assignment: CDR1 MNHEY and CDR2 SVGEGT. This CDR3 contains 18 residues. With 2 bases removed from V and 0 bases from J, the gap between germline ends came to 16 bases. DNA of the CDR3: TGTGCCAGCAGTTACCCCAGACAGCTAGGCGCGAACACCGGGGAGCTGTTTTTT. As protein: CASSYPRQLGANTGELFF.

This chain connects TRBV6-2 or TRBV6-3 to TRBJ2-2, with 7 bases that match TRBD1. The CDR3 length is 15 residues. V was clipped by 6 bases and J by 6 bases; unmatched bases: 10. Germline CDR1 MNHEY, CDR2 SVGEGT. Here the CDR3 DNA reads TGTGCCAGCAGCCCAGGGACAGATTTCGCCGGGGAGCTGTTTTTT. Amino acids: CASSPGTDFAGELFF.

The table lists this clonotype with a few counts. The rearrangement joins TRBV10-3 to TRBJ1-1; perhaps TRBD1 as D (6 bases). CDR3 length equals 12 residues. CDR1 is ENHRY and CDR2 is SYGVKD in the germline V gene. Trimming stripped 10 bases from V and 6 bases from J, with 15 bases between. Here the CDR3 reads CATRQKGAEAFF. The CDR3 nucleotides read TGTGCCACCCGGCAAAAGGGGGCTGAAGCTTTCTTT.

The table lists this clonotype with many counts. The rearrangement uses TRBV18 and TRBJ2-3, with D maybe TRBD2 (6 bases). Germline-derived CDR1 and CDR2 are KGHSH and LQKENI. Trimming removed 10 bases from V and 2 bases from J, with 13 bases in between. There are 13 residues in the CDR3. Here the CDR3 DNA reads TGTGCCACCGAAGGGAGGAACACAGATACGCAGTATTTT. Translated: CATEGRNTDTQYF.

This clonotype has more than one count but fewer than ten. This CDR3 is CASKAPGGLAGLDEQFF. CDR3 DNA: TGCGCCAGCAAGGCCCCGGGGGGACTAGCGGGGCTCGATGAGCAGTTCTTC. The chain links TRBV10-2 to TRBJ2-1; 13 bases match TRBD2. V lost 7 bases and J lost 8; bases outside the gene matches: 14. CDR1 and CDR2 (germline): WSHSY, SAAADI. This CDR3 is built from 17 residues.